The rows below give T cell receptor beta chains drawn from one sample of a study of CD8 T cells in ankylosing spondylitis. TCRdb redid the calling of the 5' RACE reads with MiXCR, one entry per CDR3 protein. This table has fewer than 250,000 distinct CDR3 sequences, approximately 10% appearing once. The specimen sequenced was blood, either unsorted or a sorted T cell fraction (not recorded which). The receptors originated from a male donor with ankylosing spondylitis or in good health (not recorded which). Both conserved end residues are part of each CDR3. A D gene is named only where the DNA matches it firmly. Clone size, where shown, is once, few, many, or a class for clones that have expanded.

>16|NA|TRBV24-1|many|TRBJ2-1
CATSDPGPRGRNEQFF
TGTGCCACCAGTGATCCCGGACCCCGTGGAAGAAATGAGCAGTTCTTC
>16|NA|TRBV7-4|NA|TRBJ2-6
CASSLLEGSGANVLTF
TGTGCCAGCAGCCTGCTAGAGGGCTCTGGGGCCAACGTCCTGACTTTC
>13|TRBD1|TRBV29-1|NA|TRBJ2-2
CSVEGADTGELFF
TGCAGCGTCGAGGGGGCAGACACCGGGGAGCTGTTTTTT
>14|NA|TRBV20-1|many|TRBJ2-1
CSARDIVAYNEQFF
TGCAGTGCTAGAGATATAGTCGCGTACAATGAGCAGTTCTTC
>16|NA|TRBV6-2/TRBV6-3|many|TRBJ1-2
CASSFGQPAGNYGYTF
TGTGCCAGCAGTTTCGGACAGCCGGCAGGGAACTATGGCTACACCTTC
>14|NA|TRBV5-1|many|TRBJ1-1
CASRVDAGWVEAFF
TGCGCCAGCAGGGTCGATGCAGGCTGGGTTGAAGCTTTCTTT
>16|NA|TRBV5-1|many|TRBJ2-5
CASSLAASVIQETQYF
TGCGCCAGCAGCTTGGCGGCTAGCGTCATTCAAGAGACCCAGTACTTC
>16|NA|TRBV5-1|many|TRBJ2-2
CASSRSGTMGAGELFF
TGCGCCAGCAGCCGTTCCGGGACGATGGGGGCCGGGGAGCTGTTTTTT
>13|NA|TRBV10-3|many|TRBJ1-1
CAITGVINTEAFF
TGTGCCATCACCGGGGTTATAAACACTGAAGCTTTCTTT
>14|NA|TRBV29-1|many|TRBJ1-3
CSASRGGSGNTIYF
TGCAGCGCGTCGAGAGGCGGCTCTGGAAACACCATATATTTT
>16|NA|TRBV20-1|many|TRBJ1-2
CSASYSDFTLGYGYTF
TGCAGTGCTAGCTACAGCGACTTCACGCTGGGCTATGGCTACACCTTC
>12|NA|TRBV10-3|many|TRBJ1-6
CAISEGDSPLHF
TGTGCCATCAGTGAAGGGGATTCACCCCTCCACTTT
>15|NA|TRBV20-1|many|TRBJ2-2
CSARAGTGPFGELFF
TGCAGTGCTAGAGCTGGGACGGGTCCATTCGGGGAGCTGTTTTTT
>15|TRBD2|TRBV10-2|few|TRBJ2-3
CASSETSAFTDTQYF
TGCGCCAGCAGTGAAACTAGCGCATTCACAGATACGCAGTATTTT
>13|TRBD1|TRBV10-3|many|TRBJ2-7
CAIRATGEYEQYF
TGTGCCATCAGAGCTACAGGGGAATACGAGCAGTACTTC
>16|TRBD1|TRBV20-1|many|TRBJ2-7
CSALRTSGGRLSEQYF
TGCAGTGCTTTACGAACCTCAGGGGGCCGGTTAAGCGAGCAGTACTTC
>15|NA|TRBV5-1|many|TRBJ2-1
CASSLGQSSYNEQFF
TGCGCCAGCAGCTTGGGACAAAGCTCCTACAATGAGCAGTTCTTC
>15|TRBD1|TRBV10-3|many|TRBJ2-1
CAISGGQGPYNEQFF
TGTGCCATCAGCGGCGGACAGGGACCCTACAATGAGCAGTTCTTC
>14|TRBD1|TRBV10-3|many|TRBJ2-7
CAISRDRGQYEQYF
TGTGCCATCAGCCGGGACAGGGGGCAGTACGAGCAGTACTTC
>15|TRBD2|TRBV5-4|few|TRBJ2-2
CASSFTSGSAGELFF
TGTGCCAGCAGCTTTACTAGCGGGAGTGCCGGGGAGCTGTTTTTT
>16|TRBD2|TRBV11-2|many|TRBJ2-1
CASSLQPRGRVNEQFF
TGTGCCAGCAGCTTGCAACCCCGAGGGAGGGTCAATGAGCAGTTCTTC
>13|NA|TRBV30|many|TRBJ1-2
CAWIADSPYGYTF
TGTGCCTGGATCGCGGACAGTCCCTATGGCTACACCTTC
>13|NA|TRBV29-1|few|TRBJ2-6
CSVFLSGANVLTF
TGCAGCGTTTTCTTATCTGGGGCCAACGTCCTGACTTTC
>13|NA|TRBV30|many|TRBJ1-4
CAWSGTLLEKLFF
TGTGCCTGGAGTGGGACACTTCTTGAAAAACTGTTTTTT
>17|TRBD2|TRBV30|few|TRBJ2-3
CAWSVGLGGSSTDTQYF
TGTGCCTGGAGTGTAGGCCTTGGCGGGAGTAGCACAGATACGCAGTATTTT
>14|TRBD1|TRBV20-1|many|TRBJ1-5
CSARDRGGNQPQHF
TGCAGTGCCCGGGACAGGGGTGGCAATCAGCCCCAGCATTTT
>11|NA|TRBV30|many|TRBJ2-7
CAWRGRREQYF
TGTGCCTGGAGAGGACGGCGGGAGCAGTACTTC
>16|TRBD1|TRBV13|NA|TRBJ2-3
CASSPGTGWGTDTQYF
TGTGCCAGCAGCCCCGGGACAGGGTGGGGCACAGATACGCAGTATTTT
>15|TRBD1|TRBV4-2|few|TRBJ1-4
CASSPTDRSTEKLFF
TGTGCCAGCAGCCCAACGGACAGGTCAACTGAAAAACTGTTTTTT
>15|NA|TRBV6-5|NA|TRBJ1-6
CASSTEWRGNSPLHF
TGTGCCAGCAGTACTGAGTGGAGGGGAAATTCACCCCTCCACTTT
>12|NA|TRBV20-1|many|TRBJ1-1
CSARISGSEAFF
TGCAGTGCTAGGATAAGCGGCTCTGAAGCTTTCTTT
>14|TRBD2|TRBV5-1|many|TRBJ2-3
CASSYGTSADTQYF
TGCGCCAGCAGTTACGGGACTAGTGCGGATACGCAGTATTTT
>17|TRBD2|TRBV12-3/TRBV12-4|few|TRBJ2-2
CASSFQLAGGHSGELFF
TGTGCCAGCAGTTTCCAACTAGCGGGAGGGCATTCCGGGGAGCTGTTTTTT
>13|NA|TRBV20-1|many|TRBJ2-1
CSAVETLNNEQFF
TGCAGTGCGGTGGAGACCCTAAACAATGAGCAGTTCTTC
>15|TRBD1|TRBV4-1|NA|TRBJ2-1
CASSQDGDSYNEQFF
TGCGCCAGCAGCCAAGACGGGGACAGTTACAATGAGCAGTTCTTC
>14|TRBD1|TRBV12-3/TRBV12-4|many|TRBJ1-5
CASSQGARNQPQHF
TGTGCCAGCAGTCAGGGGGCGCGCAATCAGCCCCAGCATTTT
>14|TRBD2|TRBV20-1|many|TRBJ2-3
CSAKAGPSTDTQYF
TGCAGTGCTAAAGCGGGGCCTAGCACAGATACGCAGTATTTT
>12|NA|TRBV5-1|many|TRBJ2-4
CASSPDRNIQYF
TGCGCCAGCAGCCCCGACAGGAACATTCAGTACTTC
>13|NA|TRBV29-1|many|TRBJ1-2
CSVTPGVGYGYTF
TGCAGCGTAACACCAGGGGTGGGATATGGCTACACCTTC
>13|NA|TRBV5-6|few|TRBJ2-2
CASSPWGPGELFF
TGTGCCAGCAGCCCGTGGGGGCCCGGGGAGCTGTTTTTT
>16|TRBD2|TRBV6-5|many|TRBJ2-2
CASSYVLAGGPGELFF
TGTGCCAGCAGTTACGTACTAGCGGGAGGGCCCGGGGAGCTGTTTTTT
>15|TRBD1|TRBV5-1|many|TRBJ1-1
CASGTGGPPNTEAFF
TGCGCCAGCGGGACAGGGGGCCCTCCGAACACTGAAGCTTTCTTT
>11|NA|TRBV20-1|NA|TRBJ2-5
CSARIAETQYF
TGCAGTGCACGGATCGCCGAGACCCAGTACTTC
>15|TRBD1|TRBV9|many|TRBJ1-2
CASRGTVYNSDGYTF
TGTGCCAGCAGGGGGACAGTCTACAATTCCGACGGCTACACCTTC
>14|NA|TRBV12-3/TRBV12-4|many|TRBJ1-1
CASSLRGYGAEAFF
TGTGCCAGCAGTTTAAGGGGTTATGGGGCTGAAGCTTTCTTT
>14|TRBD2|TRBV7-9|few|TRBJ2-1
CASSSTGGEAEQFF
TGTGCCAGCAGCTCTACGGGGGGGGAGGCTGAGCAGTTCTTC
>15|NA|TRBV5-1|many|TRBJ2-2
CASSGGVGATGELFF
TGCGCCAGCAGCGGGGGAGTCGGCGCAACCGGGGAGCTGTTTTTT
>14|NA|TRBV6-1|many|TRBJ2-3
CASSPGGGAHTQYF
TGTGCCAGCAGCCCCGGTGGGGGGGCTCATACGCAGTATTTT
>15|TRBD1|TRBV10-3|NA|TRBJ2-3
CAISASDRGPDTQYF
TGTGCCATCAGTGCGTCGGACAGGGGGCCAGATACGCAGTATTTT
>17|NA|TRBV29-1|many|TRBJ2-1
CSVEGESGGYSYNEQFF
TGCAGCGTTGAGGGGGAATCGGGCGGATATTCCTACAATGAGCAGTTCTTC
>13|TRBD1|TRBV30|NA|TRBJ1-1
CAWSGGPNTEAFF
TGTGCCTGGTCAGGGGGCCCTAACACTGAAGCTTTCTTT
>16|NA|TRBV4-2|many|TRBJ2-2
CASSRPGPLTTGELFF
TGTGCCAGCAGCCGACCGGGCCCGTTGACCACCGGGGAGCTGTTTTTT
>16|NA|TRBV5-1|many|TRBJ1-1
CASSQGNRDRNTEAFF
TGCGCCAGCAGCCAGGGCAACAGGGACCGGAACACTGAAGCTTTCTTT